Listed below are T cell receptor beta chains from one sample, sequenced in a study of PD-1 blockade in mismatch repair-deficient tumors. Method: immunoSEQ multiplex PCR; TCRdb's copy keeps in-frame clones and lacks some. This sample has fewer than 100,000 clones, with around 85% found just once. The sample in question was peripheral blood, obtained 12 weeks after starting pembrolizumab. The receptor source for this set is an adult with mismatch repair-deficient cancer. The CDR3 runs from the conserved cysteine through the conserved F or W. The order of the fields is D gene, clone size, V gene, J gene, CDR3 DNA, CDR3 protein. The D gene is left open where the match is weak. Where a row states a size, it is once, few, many or the class of an expanded clone; other rows omit it.

d_gene: NA
abundance: NA
v_gene: TRBV5-1
j_gene: TRBJ1-4
CDR3nt: TGCGCCAGCAGCTTGTCTTCCCGGGACACTCGGAATGAAAAACTGTTTTTT
CDR3aa: CASSLSSRDTRNEKLFF

d_gene: TRBD1
abundance: NA
v_gene: TRBV29-1
j_gene: TRBJ2-3
CDR3nt: TGCAGCGTTGAAGTGAGGGGGATAAGACAGGGTACAATCACAGATACGCAGTATTTT
CDR3aa: CSVEVRGIRQGTITDTQYF

d_gene: TRBD2
abundance: NA
v_gene: TRBV5-6
j_gene: TRBJ2-1
CDR3nt: TGTGCCAGCAGCTCTCTGACTAGCGGCCGTCTTGACAATGAGCAGTTCTTC
CDR3aa: CASSSLTSGRLDNEQFF

d_gene: NA
abundance: NA
v_gene: TRBV5-5
j_gene: TRBJ2-5
CDR3nt: TGTGCCAGCAGCCCTCGGGACTTGGGGGAGACCCAGTACTTC
CDR3aa: CASSPRDLGETQYF

d_gene: TRBD1
abundance: NA
v_gene: TRBV30
j_gene: TRBJ1-1
CDR3nt: TGTGCCTGGGACAGGGCATCAAACACTGAAGCTTTCTTT
CDR3aa: CAWDRASNTEAFF

d_gene: NA
abundance: once
v_gene: TRBV5-6
j_gene: TRBJ1-4
CDR3nt: TGTGCCAGCAGCATAACAACAAGGACGAATGAAAAACTGTTTTTT
CDR3aa: CASSITTRTNEKLFF

d_gene: NA
abundance: NA
v_gene: TRBV30
j_gene: TRBJ2-7
CDR3nt: TGTGCCTGGAGTGGTGGGGCCTTTAACGAGCAGTACTTC
CDR3aa: CAWSGGAFNEQYF

d_gene: NA
abundance: NA
v_gene: TRBV30
j_gene: TRBJ1-5
CDR3nt: TGTGCCTGGAGTGTAGGGGCGGTAGATCAGCCCCAGCATTTT
CDR3aa: CAWSVGAVDQPQHF

d_gene: TRBD1
abundance: once
v_gene: TRBV6-1
j_gene: TRBJ2-7
CDR3nt: TGTGCCAGCAGCGGCCGGGACAGGGTCCACGAGCAGTACTTC
CDR3aa: CASSGRDRVHEQYF

d_gene: TRBD1
abundance: NA
v_gene: TRBV5-1
j_gene: TRBJ2-5
CDR3nt: TGCGCCAGCAGCCGGGACAGGGTGGGGTCAGAGACCCAGTACTTC
CDR3aa: CASSRDRVGSETQYF

d_gene: NA
abundance: NA
v_gene: TRBV30
j_gene: TRBJ2-7
CDR3nt: TGTGCCTGGAGTAGGGGACGGACCTACGAGCAGTACTTC
CDR3aa: CAWSRGRTYEQYF

d_gene: NA
abundance: few
v_gene: TRBV28
j_gene: TRBJ1-5
CDR3nt: TGTGCCAGCATCCCGGGGGATTACAATCAGCCCCAGCATTTT
CDR3aa: CASIPGDYNQPQHF

d_gene: NA
abundance: NA
v_gene: TRBV19
j_gene: TRBJ1-1
CDR3nt: TGTGCCAGTAGTCTTTCGTCGGGGAGCACTGAAGCTTTCTTT
CDR3aa: CASSLSSGSTEAFF

d_gene: TRBD1
abundance: few
v_gene: TRBV7-9
j_gene: TRBJ2-7
CDR3nt: TGTGCCAGCAGCACCCGGGACAGCTCCTACGAGCAGTACTTC
CDR3aa: CASSTRDSSYEQYF

d_gene: NA
abundance: NA
v_gene: TRBV29-1
j_gene: TRBJ2-7
CDR3nt: TGCAGCGTTGTGTCGTCCTACGAGCAGTACTTC
CDR3aa: CSVVSSYEQYF

d_gene: NA
abundance: NA
v_gene: TRBV7-2
j_gene: TRBJ1-1
CDR3nt: TGTGCCAGCAGCTTAGGAGGACCCGCATCGGGCACTGAAGCTTTCTTT
CDR3aa: CASSLGGPASGTEAFF

d_gene: NA
abundance: NA
v_gene: TRBV9
j_gene: TRBJ2-1
CDR3nt: TGTGCCAGCAAGGCTGGCACGGAAGAGCAGTTCTTC
CDR3aa: CASKAGTEEQFF

d_gene: TRBD1
abundance: NA
v_gene: TRBV11-2
j_gene: TRBJ2-7
CDR3nt: TGTGCCAGCAGCTTAGAGTTCCAGGGGGCTCCATACGAGCAGTACTTC
CDR3aa: CASSLEFQGAPYEQYF

d_gene: NA
abundance: once
v_gene: TRBV5-5
j_gene: TRBJ2-5
CDR3nt: TGTGCCAGCAGCTTGGTCGAGGTCGGGGAGACCCAGTACTTC
CDR3aa: CASSLVEVGETQYF

d_gene: TRBD2
abundance: NA
v_gene: TRBV5-4
j_gene: TRBJ2-1
CDR3nt: TGTGCCAGCAGACCCACCCCCCCGGGCGGGAGGGCCTACAATGAGCAGTTCTTC
CDR3aa: CASRPTPPGGRAYNEQFF

d_gene: NA
abundance: many
v_gene: TRBV5-1
j_gene: TRBJ2-7
CDR3nt: TGCGCCAGCAGCTCCTACGAGCAGTACTTC
CDR3aa: CASSSYEQYF

d_gene: TRBD1
abundance: NA
v_gene: TRBV6-5
j_gene: TRBJ1-1
CDR3nt: TGTGCCAGCAGACCCCCCGGGACAGCGAACACTGAAGCTTTCTTT
CDR3aa: CASRPPGTANTEAFF

d_gene: NA
abundance: NA
v_gene: TRBV27
j_gene: TRBJ2-3
CDR3nt: TGTGCCAGCAGTTTCCTACCCCCGGGGAGGATCACAGATACGCAGTATTTT
CDR3aa: CASSFLPPGRITDTQYF

d_gene: TRBD2
abundance: NA
v_gene: TRBV30
j_gene: TRBJ2-3
CDR3nt: TGTGCCTGGAGTAGGGTAGCGGGAGGTTTTGATACGCAGTATTTT
CDR3aa: CAWSRVAGGFDTQYF

d_gene: NA
abundance: NA
v_gene: TRBV7-2
j_gene: TRBJ2-7
CDR3nt: TGTGCCAGCAGCTTAGGGGGCAGATCCTACGAGCAGTACTTC
CDR3aa: CASSLGGRSYEQYF

d_gene: TRBD1
abundance: few
v_gene: TRBV5-6
j_gene: TRBJ2-5
CDR3nt: TGTGCCAGCAGCTTGAGGACGACAGGGGGCGGCCAAGAGACCCAGTACTTC
CDR3aa: CASSLRTTGGGQETQYF

d_gene: TRBD2
abundance: NA
v_gene: TRBV19
j_gene: TRBJ2-3
CDR3nt: TGTGCCAGTAAGGGACGCCCCGAACTAGCGGGAGGACGCACAGATACGCAGTATTTT
CDR3aa: CASKGRPELAGGRTDTQYF

d_gene: TRBD2
abundance: NA
v_gene: TRBV7-2
j_gene: TRBJ2-4
CDR3nt: TGTGCCAGCAGCTTAGCACGGTGGGAGGGTGGAAACATTCAGTACTTC
CDR3aa: CASSLARWEGGNIQYF

d_gene: NA
abundance: NA
v_gene: TRBV6-5
j_gene: TRBJ2-7
CDR3nt: TGTGCCAGCTGGCAGGGGCTATCCTACGAGCAGTACTTC
CDR3aa: CASWQGLSYEQYF

d_gene: TRBD2
abundance: NA
v_gene: TRBV27
j_gene: TRBJ2-3
CDR3nt: TGTGCCAGCAGTTTGGTCCCGACTAGCGACTTCACAGATACGCAGTATTTT
CDR3aa: CASSLVPTSDFTDTQYF

d_gene: TRBD2
abundance: NA
v_gene: TRBV6-4
j_gene: TRBJ2-1
CDR3nt: TGTGCCAGCAGGCGTAGCGGGAATGACAATGAGCAGTTCTTC
CDR3aa: CASRRSGNDNEQFF

d_gene: NA
abundance: NA
v_gene: TRBV2
j_gene: TRBJ2-1
CDR3nt: TGTGCCAGCAGTGAAGGGGGAAAACGGAATGAGCAGTTCTTC
CDR3aa: CASSEGGKRNEQFF

d_gene: NA
abundance: medium-sized
v_gene: TRBV21-1
j_gene: TRBJ1-2
CDR3nt: TGTGCCAGCAGCATTCCGCGACAGGGTGAGGTGCCGGGCTACACCTTC
CDR3aa: CASSIPRQGEVPGYTF

d_gene: NA
abundance: NA
v_gene: TRBV29-1
j_gene: TRBJ2-5
CDR3nt: TGCAGCGTCGCCAGGGGGGGAAAGACCCAGTACTTC
CDR3aa: CSVARGGKTQYF

d_gene: TRBD1
abundance: NA
v_gene: TRBV5-1
j_gene: TRBJ1-1
CDR3nt: TGCGCCAGCAGGGGACAGGGGCACACTGAAGCTTTCTTT
CDR3aa: CASRGQGHTEAFF

d_gene: NA
abundance: NA
v_gene: TRBV27
j_gene: TRBJ2-7
CDR3nt: TGTGCCAGCAGTTTACGACAGGACGTCTACGAGCAGTACTTC
CDR3aa: CASSLRQDVYEQYF

d_gene: NA
abundance: NA
v_gene: TRBV5-1
j_gene: TRBJ1-1
CDR3nt: TGCGCCAGCAGCTTGGCCTCTTCAAGGACAGCTATGAACACTGAAGCTTTCTTT
CDR3aa: CASSLASSRTAMNTEAFF

d_gene: TRBD2
abundance: NA
v_gene: TRBV7-9
j_gene: TRBJ2-1
CDR3nt: TGTGCCAGCAGCTTAGTTTTCCGGGAGGGCAATGAGCAGTTCTTC
CDR3aa: CASSLVFREGNEQFF

d_gene: NA
abundance: NA
v_gene: TRBV15
j_gene: TRBJ2-1
CDR3nt: TGTGCCACCAGCAGAGACCTATCCGGGGGGCAGTTGCAGTTCTTC
CDR3aa: CATSRDLSGGQLQFF

d_gene: NA
abundance: few
v_gene: TRBV2
j_gene: TRBJ1-1
CDR3nt: TGTGCCAGCAGAGATGCTCACGCTTCAGGGGACACTGAAGCTTTCTTT
CDR3aa: CASRDAHASGDTEAFF

d_gene: TRBD2
abundance: NA
v_gene: TRBV29-1
j_gene: TRBJ2-3
CDR3nt: TGCAGCGTTGGAGGGCTAGCGGGAGGCACAGATACGCAGTATTTT
CDR3aa: CSVGGLAGGTDTQYF

d_gene: NA
abundance: few
v_gene: TRBV7-2
j_gene: TRBJ1-2
CDR3nt: TGTGCCAGCAGCTTAGCGCAACAGGATGGCTACACCTTC
CDR3aa: CASSLAQQDGYTF

d_gene: NA
abundance: few
v_gene: TRBV11-3
j_gene: TRBJ1-4
CDR3nt: TGTGCCAGCAGCTTAGCCGGGACTTCAACTAATGAAAAACTGTTTTTT
CDR3aa: CASSLAGTSTNEKLFF

d_gene: TRBD1
abundance: NA
v_gene: TRBV27
j_gene: TRBJ1-2
CDR3nt: TGTGCCAGCAGTTCTCTCCGGACAGGGAGCGTCTATGGCTACACCTTC
CDR3aa: CASSSLRTGSVYGYTF

d_gene: NA
abundance: NA
v_gene: TRBV5-1
j_gene: TRBJ1-1
CDR3nt: TGCGCCAGCAGCTTGGGGAGGGACACTGAAGCTTTCTTT
CDR3aa: CASSLGRDTEAFF

d_gene: NA
abundance: NA
v_gene: TRBV19
j_gene: TRBJ2-1
CDR3nt: TGTGCCAGTAGCGGTCTAGGCTACAATGAGCAGTTCTTC
CDR3aa: CASSGLGYNEQFF

d_gene: NA
abundance: NA
v_gene: TRBV15
j_gene: TRBJ2-2
CDR3nt: TGTGCCACCAGCAGGCCGCCGGCCGGGGAGCTGTTTTTT
CDR3aa: CATSRPPAGELFF

d_gene: NA
abundance: NA
v_gene: TRBV4-3
j_gene: TRBJ1-5
CDR3nt: TGCGCCAGCAGCCAAGATTCGGACAGTAATCAGCCCCAGCATTTT
CDR3aa: CASSQDSDSNQPQHF

d_gene: NA
abundance: once
v_gene: TRBV30
j_gene: TRBJ1-5
CDR3nt: TGTGCCTGGACCAAAGGAGGGGGCAATCAGCCCCAGCATTTT
CDR3aa: CAWTKGGGNQPQHF

d_gene: NA
abundance: few
v_gene: TRBV30
j_gene: TRBJ1-2
CDR3nt: TGTGCCTGGAAAGGGACCCCAAGCGGTGGCTACACCTTC
CDR3aa: CAWKGTPSGGYTF

d_gene: NA
abundance: NA
v_gene: TRBV7-6
j_gene: TRBJ1-2
CDR3nt: TGTGCCAGCAGCTTAGGTACAAGAAACTATGGCTACACCTTC
CDR3aa: CASSLGTRNYGYTF

d_gene: NA
abundance: NA
v_gene: TRBV6-1
j_gene: TRBJ1-4
CDR3nt: TGTGCCAGCAGCCCCGGGACAAGGAATGAAAAACTGTTTTTT
CDR3aa: CASSPGTRNEKLFF